This TCR beta chain derives from a study of blood T cell repertoires in COVID-19. Study-level information: PBMCs, B-cell-depleted T cells, or T cells were the source of the cDNA or gDNA that made up the material.

Original processing methods: Reference gene primer amplification gave nucleated cell count estimates. Data came from immunoSEQ multiplex PCR; TCRdb stores just in-frame clones and leaves some out. Clonal size and the V and J genes are those of that table, whereas D and trimming came from the DNA. In the table there are around 380,000 clones, roughly 80% of which are singletons. This CDR3 has 15 amino acids. Per germline, CDR1 SGHVS and CDR2 FNYEAQ. V lost 2 bases and J lost 6; bases outside the gene matches: 7. The sample was peripheral blood. This chain uses TRBV7-6 with TRBJ2-1; TRBD2 aligns across 7 bases. The clonotype comes from a human donor with acute or convalescent COVID-19. The donor label of this sample is uncertain. In nucleotides, the CDR3 is TGTGCCAGCAGCTTACAGATGACTAGCCCCAATGAGCAGTTCTTC. This codes for CASSLQMTSPNEQFF.